This T cell receptor (beta chain) was identified during a study of tumor-infiltrating lymphocytes in primary liver carcinoma. The investigators made TCR beta cDNA from roughly 0.55 ug total RNA, using a constant-region primer. Three nested multiplex PCR rounds of slightly modified ARM-PCR generated TCR beta libraries. The two initial PCR rounds, around 11 cycles each, used TRBV1-TRBV30 forward and C-beta reverse primers. One entry per CDR3 protein results from TCRdb running MiXCR on the multiplex PCR reads. The repertoire consists of 120,000 or so distinct CDR3 sequences, with roughly 69% occurring once and the leading ten covering approximately 9.9%. The study's findings and limits: Roughly 7.5-24% of top clones, and no more, occurred in all five tumor regions. For tumor-adjacent and tumor-blood pairs, overlap was less than that seen for tumor region pairs. The difference in top-250-clone fraction between tumors and blood was significant, favoring tumors (p = 0.039).

RNA and DNA were co-extracted from roughly 20-30 mg of unsorted bulk tissue. Germline lookup yields CDR1 MDHEN and CDR2 SYDVKM. The CDR3 is 16 residues long. Trimming cost V 5 bases and J 2 bases, with 19 bases left between them. Details on this clonotype: Antigen: not known.

The TCR sequence derives from an older woman with primary liver carcinoma and hepatitis B virus infection. The sample was liver tumor tissue from sampling region 1. This sample's subset: tumor region T1, superior pole. The chain uses TRBV28 and TRBJ2-7; D is possibly TRBD2 (6 bases). This CDR3 reads CASSIWGVAATYEQYF. DNA for the CDR3: TGTGCCAGCAGTATCTGGGGGGTAGCGGCTACCTACGAGCAGTACTTC.